Detailed here is one TCR beta chain. Its antigen remains unidentified. These data come from a study of cytomegalovirus exposure and HLA in healthy donors. Study-level results: The tendency of first-cohort TCR clusters to co-occur in the 100 to 150 validation repertoires emerged from a later analysis. Reportedly, cytomegalovirus status was diagnosed with high sensitivity and specificity.

Profiling relied on immunoSEQ multiplex PCR, and the TCRdb table lists in-frame clones only, not all of them. This table holds some 120,000 clones, over 90% found once. Sequenced: PBMCs. This TCR came from a woman aged 18 to 35 in good health and CMV-seronegative.

This CDR3 is CASSFYSGPYTGELFF. The CDR3 DNA follows: TGTGCCAGCAGTTTTTACTCAGGGCCTTACACCGGGGAGCTGTTTTTT. This chain uses TRBV27 with TRBJ2-2; D might be TRBD1 (5 bases). CDR3 size: 16 residues. Per germline, CDR1 MNHEY and CDR2 SMNVEV (reference sequence). The ends were cut back, 3 bases at V and 3 bases at J, with 14 bases in the middle.